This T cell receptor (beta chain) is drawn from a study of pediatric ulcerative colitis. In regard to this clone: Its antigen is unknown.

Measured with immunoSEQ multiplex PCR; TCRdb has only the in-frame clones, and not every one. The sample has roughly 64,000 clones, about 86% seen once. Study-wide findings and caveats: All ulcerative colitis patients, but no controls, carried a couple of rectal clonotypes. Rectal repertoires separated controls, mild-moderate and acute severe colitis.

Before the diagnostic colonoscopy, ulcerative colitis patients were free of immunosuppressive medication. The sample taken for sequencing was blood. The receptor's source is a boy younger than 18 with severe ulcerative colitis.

This chain's CDR3 is CATRKEGNQPQHF. For the CDR3, the DNA is TGTGCCACCCGGAAGGAGGGCAATCAGCCCCAGCATTTT. V gene TRBV10-3 combines with J gene TRBJ1-5; D not resolved. V shed 10 bases and J shed 2 bases, with 12 bases lying between them. The germline gives CDR1 ENHRY, CDR2 SYGVKD. The CDR3 extends over 13 amino acids.